This TCR beta chain originates from a study of OX40 agonist ivuxolimab in advanced cancers. Describing the broader study: Ivuxolimab was a fully human IgG2 agonistic monoclonal antibody targeting the costimulatory receptor OX40 (CD134). Partial responses occurred in three dose-escalation patients, of whom one had hepatocellular carcinoma and two had cutaneous melanoma. The paper describes the monotherapy dose-escalation part (N ≈ 52 patients) of the phase I trial of ivuxolimab. The point of sequencing TCRbeta in the periphery was to test whether ivuxolimab changed TCR sequence diversity and drove clonal T-cell expansion. Intravenous ivuxolimab was administered to patients every 2 weeks at six dose levels: 0.01, 0.1, 0.3, 1.5, 3 and 10 mg/kg. Patients were allowed to have had prior anti-PD-1, anti-PD-L1 or anti-CTLA-4 therapy, and around 37% of the dose-escalation patients had previously received checkpoint inhibitors. A male proportion of 75% to 85% and a mean age of 60 years, ranging from roughly 23 to 79, were recorded for the dose-escalation cohort. Of the roughly 51 patients in dose escalation, about 20 had hepatocellular carcinoma, roughly 15 had melanoma, 9 had renal cell carcinoma and 9 had head and neck cancer.

As for this clone: Its antigen target is currently unknown. No much larger clone is present one base from it, and per-base qualities are unavailable.

Overall results and qualifications from the work: In partial responders in the 0.1-3.0 mg/kg groups, normalized peripheral clonal expansion was found to be among the lowest, especially among CD8+ T cells. After ivuxolimab, more expanded clones were found on average in CD8+ T cells than in CD4+ T cells. Low levels of normalized T-cell clonal expansion were also seen in some patients who did not respond. The antigen specificity of the peripheral T cells that underwent clonal expansion was not determined. At doses of 0.1 to 3.0 mg/kg, clonal expansion of both CD4+ and CD8+ T cells in blood was seen between baseline and week 6.

From a lookup of the germline V gene, CDR1 and CDR2 are SGHNT and YENEEA. Including cysteine and phenylalanine, the CDR3 has 13 amino acids. Only the CDR3 DNA is retained, 39 bases long and in frame from the first base. At the junction V is shortened by 5 bases and J by 5 bases, with 10 bases in between. Genomic DNA was isolated from the sorted cells so that the TCRbeta CDR3 region could be sequenced. TCRbeta CDR3 regions were sequenced using the immunoSEQ Assay. Held by TCRdb, this immuneACCESS table contains in-frame sequences only and omits some clones. Under half of the omission traces to an unresolved V gene where checked; the cause of the rest is unknown. In this sample the table shows about 78,000 clones, about 80% of which occur a single time. The ten largest make up around 0.48% of the sample. Patients with autoimmune disease history or receiving systemic immunosuppression were excluded from the trial. Peripheral blood for TCR sequencing was drawn from every dose cohort at baseline, at cycle 4 day 1 and at cycle 7 day 1. The samples were taken from a phase I, first-in-human, multicenter, open-label dose-escalation trial of ivuxolimab. Adults with locally advanced or metastatic melanoma, renal cell carcinoma, hepatocellular carcinoma or head and neck squamous cell carcinoma were enrolled in the trial. Before TCR sequencing, CD4+ and CD8+ T cells were separately sorted from peripheral blood.

The chain employs TRBV11-3 and TRBJ2-1; no D gene call is confident. Sequences were derived from CD4+ or CD8+ T cells sorted from blood, sampled in a trial of the OX40 agonist ivuxolimab. This receptor was taken from an adult with an advanced solid tumor such as melanoma, head and neck, liver or kidney cancer. In nucleotide form, the sequence is TGTGCCAGCAGCCCGCACAGCGACAATGAGCAGTTCTTC. Translated, this gives CASSPHSDNEQFF.